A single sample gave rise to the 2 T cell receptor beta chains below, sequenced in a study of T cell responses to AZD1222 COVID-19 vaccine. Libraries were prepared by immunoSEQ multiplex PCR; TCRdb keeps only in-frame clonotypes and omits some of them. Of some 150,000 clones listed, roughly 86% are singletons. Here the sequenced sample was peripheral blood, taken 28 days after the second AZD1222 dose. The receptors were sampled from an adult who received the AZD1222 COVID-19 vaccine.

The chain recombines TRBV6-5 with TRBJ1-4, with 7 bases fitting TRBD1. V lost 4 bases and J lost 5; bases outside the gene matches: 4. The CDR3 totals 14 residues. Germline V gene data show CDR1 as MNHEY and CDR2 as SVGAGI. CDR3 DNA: TGTGCCAGCAGTTTCGGGACAGAGAATGAAAAACTGTTTTTT. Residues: CASSFGTENEKLFF.

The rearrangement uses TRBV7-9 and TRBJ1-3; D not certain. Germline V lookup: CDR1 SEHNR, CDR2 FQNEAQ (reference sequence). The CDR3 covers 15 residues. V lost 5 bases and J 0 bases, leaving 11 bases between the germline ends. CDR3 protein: CASSPSGNSGNTIYF. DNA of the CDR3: TGTGCCAGCAGCCCCTCGGGCAACTCTGGAAACACCATATATTTT.